One sample yielded the 22 T cell receptor beta chains listed below, sequenced in a study of T-cell reconstitution after alpha-beta-depleted transplantation in children. Unique molecular identifiers were used to barcode this TCRbeta library. TCRdb analysed the PCR reads with MiXCR anew, one entry per CDR3 protein. The repertoire includes some 550,000 distinct CDR3 sequences, more than 20% of them detected once, and 13% to 15% sits in the top ten. The input for sequencing was PBMCs, mostly from graft donor cells, taken 360 days after TCRalphabeta/CD19-depleted stem cell transplant. These receptors all stem from a boy in the first two years of life who had a stem cell transplant for acute myeloid leukemia, so the T cells may come from the graft donor.

This clonotype was detected many times. V gene TRBV15 combines with J gene TRBJ2-1; D perhaps matches TRBD2 (5 bases). The ends were cut back, 2 bases at V and 3 bases at J, with 8 bases in the middle. This CDR3 is 14 amino acids long. Germline lookup yields CDR1 LNHNV and CDR2 YYDKDF (reference sequence). For the CDR3, the DNA is TGTGCCACCAGCAGACGCCGGGACTACAATGAGCAGTTCTTC. Translation: CATSRRRDYNEQFF.

The rearrangement links TRBV6-4 to TRBJ2-1; weak D call: TRBD2 (6 bases). The V end lost 4 bases, the J end lost 9 bases, and 13 bases lay between the germline ends. The CDR3 covers 13 residues. CDR1 MRHNA and CDR2 SNTAGT come from the germline V gene. This chain's CDR3 is CASSVEGGAEQFF. The CDR3, as DNA: TGTGCCAGCAGTGTGGAGGGAGGCGCTGAGCAGTTCTTC.

CDR3 amino acids: CATSDTTGSQETQYF. The CDR3 DNA is TGTGCCACCAGTGATACGACAGGGTCTCAAGAGACCCAGTACTTC. The chain is built from TRBV24-1 and TRBJ2-5; TRBD1 matches at 7 bases. CDR1 and CDR2 from the germline V gene are KGHDR and SFDVKD. V trimming: 3 bases; J trimming: 2 bases; junction bases outside the gene matches: 5. The CDR3 extends over 15 amino acids.

The chain links TRBV12-3 or TRBV12-4 to TRBJ1-2; tentatively, D is TRBD1 (6 bases). V was clipped by 3 bases and J by 5 bases, with 13 bases between them. The CDR3 is 14 amino acids. The CDR3 DNA is TGTGCCAGCAGTTTCCGGGGGGCTAGATATGGCTACACCTTC. Translation: CASSFRGARYGYTF.

The sample holds many counts of this clonotype. This rearrangement joins TRBV18 to TRBJ2-3; the D call may be TRBD1 or TRBD2 (5 bases each). Germline V CDR1 and CDR2: KGHSH, LQKENI. The CDR3 has 15 amino acids. V lost 6 bases to trimming and J lost 3 bases, with 16 bases between them. In DNA, the CDR3 is TGTGCCAGCTCCCCGGGACGGGGCTGGACAGATACGCAGTATTTT. Protein product: CASSPGRGWTDTQYF.

This rearrangement joins TRBV7-2 to TRBJ2-3; no clear D. CDR1 is SGHTA and CDR2 is FQGNSA in the germline V gene. V lost 3 bases, J lost 1 base, and 5 bases lay in between. The CDR3 loop spans 13 amino acids. The CDR3 bases are TGTGCCAGCAGCTTTGAGGGCACAGATACGCAGTATTTT. This codes for CASSFEGTDTQYF.

V usage is TRBV6-1 and J usage is TRBJ2-5, with TRBD1 matching 7 bases. The CDR3 has 14 amino acids. Germline CDR1 is MNHNS and CDR2 is SASEGT. Trimming took 6 bases from V and 3 from J; bases not matched to a gene: 7. Written as DNA, the CDR3 is TGTGCCAGCAGCCGCCGAGGGGGCGAAGAGACCCAGTACTTC. Translation gives CASSRRGGEETQYF.

This clonotype was counted only a few times. V usage is TRBV29-1 and J usage is TRBJ1-2; D is unresolved. The CDR3 length is 13 residues. Germline lookup yields CDR1 SQVTM and CDR2 ANQGSEA. Trimming cost V 6 bases and J 6 bases, with 17 bases left between them. The CDR3 coding sequence is TGCAGCGTGACTAGTAGCCCGATGGATGGCTACACCTTC. The encoded protein is CSVTSSPMDGYTF.

Ten or more counts support this clonotype. The rearrangement uses TRBV20-1 and TRBJ2-5, with 8 bases fitting TRBD1. Germline V CDR1 and CDR2: DFQATT, SNEGSKA (reference sequence). After removal of 0 bases from V and 2 bases from J, the junction contained 2 bases not matched to a gene. CDR3 size: 14 residues. The CDR3, as DNA: TGCAGTGCTAGAGATACAGGGGGTCAAGAGACCCAGTACTTC. This gives the protein CSARDTGGQETQYF.

This clonotype has at least ten counts. The chain uses TRBV7-6 and TRBJ2-7; D possibly uses TRBD1 or TRBD2 (7 bases each). CDR1 is SGHVS and CDR2 is FNYEAQ in the germline V gene. The CDR3 sequence is 16 residues long. The ends were cut back, 1 base at V and 5 bases at J, with 18 bases in the middle. The CDR3 coding sequence is TGTGCCAGCAGCTTAGTCGTCCCCCAGGGGGGGAACGAGCAGTACTTC. Its translation is CASSLVVPQGGNEQYF.

This clonotype has a handful of counts. The chain has TRBV7-2 and TRBJ2-1; TRBD1 is a possible D gene (5 bases). V was shortened by 2 bases and J by 7 bases, with 9 bases between the two germline ends. From germline, CDR1 is SGHTA and CDR2 FQGNSA. The CDR3 extends over 13 amino acids. The CDR3 protein is CASSLRGGNEQFF. The CDR3 DNA follows: TGTGCCAGCAGCTTAAGGGGCGGTAATGAGCAGTTCTTC.

There are a few counts of this clonotype. This chain uses TRBV9 with TRBJ2-7; maybe TRBD1 (5 bases). Trimming took off 4 bases at V and 6 bases at J, with 20 bases between the two ends. The CDR3 length is 15 residues. Germline assignment: CDR1 SGDLS and CDR2 YYNGEE. CDR3 in amino acids: CASSPRRSGGAEQYF. CDR3 coding DNA: TGTGCCAGCAGCCCCCGTCGTTCCGGTGGGGCCGAGCAGTACTTC.

This chain links TRBV6-5 with TRBJ2-2; the D gene is possibly TRBD2 (5 bases). This CDR3 has 17 amino acids. The germline CDR1 and CDR2 sequences are MNHEY and SVGAGI. Trimming left V 4 bases short and J 8 bases short, with 23 bases between. Here the CDR3 reads CASSSPRGPWTGGELFF. CDR3 bases: TGTGCCAGCAGTTCCCCACGGGGTCCCTGGACGGGGGGGGAGCTGTTTTTT.

This sequence joins TRBV6-4 and TRBJ2-3, with D possibly called TRBD1 or TRBD2 (5 bases each). Trimming stripped 1 base from V and 4 bases from J, with 12 bases between. The length of the CDR3 is 15 residues. From germline, CDR1 is MRHNA and CDR2 SNTAGT. CDR3 region: CASSDWAGSPDTQYF. As DNA, the CDR3 is TGTGCCAGCAGTGACTGGGCAGGGAGTCCAGATACGCAGTATTTT.

The sample holds a few counts of this clonotype. The chain recombines TRBV29-1 with TRBJ1-4; D is perhaps TRBD1 (5 bases). The CDR3 contains 12 residues. Trimming took 4 bases from V and 8 from J, leaving 11 bases between them. CDR1 is SQVTM, CDR2 ANQGSEA, per germline. The CDR3 protein is CSVGDRGEKLFF. The DNA of the CDR3 is TGCAGCGTTGGGGATAGGGGCGAAAAACTGTTTTTT.

The sample holds many counts of this clonotype. The rearrangement uses TRBV6-6 and TRBJ2-7; TRBD1 agrees at 7 bases. Germline V gene lookup returns CDR1 MNHNY and CDR2 SVGAGI (reference sequence). J was trimmed by 2 bases and V by 2 bases; bases with no gene match: 0. The CDR3 consists of 13 residues. Written as DNA, the CDR3 is TGTGCCAGCAGTTACCAGGGGGCCTACGAGCAGTACGTC. Its protein product is CASSYQGAYEQYV.

The CDR3 reads CASKRSGHSSYEQYV. The CDR3 bases are TGTGCCAGCAAGAGATCCGGACACAGCTCCTACGAGCAGTACGTC. This sequence joins TRBV6-2 or TRBV6-3 and TRBJ2-7, with a tentative D call TRBD1 (5 bases). The germline V and J ends were trimmed by 7 bases and 0 bases, with 16 bases remaining between them. From germline, CDR1 is MNHEY and CDR2 SVGEGT. The CDR3 loop spans 15 amino acids.

The table lists this clonotype with a few counts. The rearrangement joins TRBV7-9 to TRBJ2-5; 7 bases align to TRBD1. V trimming: 0 bases; J trimming: 2 bases; junction bases outside the gene matches: 3. The germline CDR1 and CDR2 sequences are SEHNR and FQNEAQ (reference sequence). CDR3 length: 15 amino acids. CDR3 sequence reads: CASSLAPGQQETQYF. DNA for the CDR3: TGTGCCAGCAGCTTAGCCCCGGGACAGCAAGAGACCCAGTACTTC.

The CDR3 DNA reads TGTGCCAGCAGGTGGGACGGCCGCAATGAGCAGTTCTTC. As protein: CASRWDGRNEQFF. The chain couples TRBV2 to TRBJ2-1; either TRBD1 or TRBD2 may supply D (5 bases each). CDR3 length equals 13 residues. Germline values: CDR1 SNHLY, CDR2 FYNNEI. Between the trimmed V and J ends, which lost 6 bases and 6 bases, there was a span of 12 bases.

The V call is TRBV2, the J call TRBJ1-1; maybe TRBD1 (5 bases). Trimming removed 5 bases at V and 10 bases at J, with 17 bases between. Germline loops: CDR1 SNHLY, CDR2 FYNNEI. CDR3 length: 13 amino acids. CDR3 coding DNA: TGTGCCAGCAGTCCCCAGGGACGAAGGGTAGCTTTCTTT. Translating gives CASSPQGRRVAFF.

The chain recombines TRBV15 with TRBJ2-3, with 7 bases that match TRBD1. The CDR3 is 17 amino acids. Looked up from germline, CDR1 is LNHNV and CDR2 is YYDKDF (reference sequence). The V gene end was trimmed by 2 bases and the J gene end by 2 bases; junction bases not matched to a gene: 10. CDR3 DNA: TGTGCCACCAGCAGACTAGGACAGGTCCTCCACACAGATACGCAGTATTTT. Translated, it gives CATSRLGQVLHTDTQYF.

The chain is built from TRBV7-9 and TRBJ2-7; 8 positions agree with TRBD1. From germline, CDR1 is SEHNR and CDR2 FQNEAQ (reference sequence). J lost 2 bases, V lost 5 bases, and 5 bases had no gene match. The CDR3 consists of 14 residues. The CDR3 nucleotides are TGTGCCAGCAGCACAACAGGGGGTCCCTACGAGCAGTACGTC. Protein sequence: CASSTTGGPYEQYV.